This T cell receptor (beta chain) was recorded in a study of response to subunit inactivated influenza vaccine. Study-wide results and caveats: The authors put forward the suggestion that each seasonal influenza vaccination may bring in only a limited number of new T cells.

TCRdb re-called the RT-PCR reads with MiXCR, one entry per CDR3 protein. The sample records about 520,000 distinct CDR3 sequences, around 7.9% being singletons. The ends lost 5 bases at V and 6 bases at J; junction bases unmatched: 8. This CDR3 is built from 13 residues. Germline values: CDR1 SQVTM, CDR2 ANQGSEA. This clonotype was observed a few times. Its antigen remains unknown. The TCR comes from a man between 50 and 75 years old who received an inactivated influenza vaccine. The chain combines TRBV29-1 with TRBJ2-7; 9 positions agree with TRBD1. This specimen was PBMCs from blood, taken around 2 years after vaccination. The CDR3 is CSVKGQGSREQYF. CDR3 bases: TGCAGCGTTAAAGGACAGGGGTCCCGCGAGCAGTACTTC.